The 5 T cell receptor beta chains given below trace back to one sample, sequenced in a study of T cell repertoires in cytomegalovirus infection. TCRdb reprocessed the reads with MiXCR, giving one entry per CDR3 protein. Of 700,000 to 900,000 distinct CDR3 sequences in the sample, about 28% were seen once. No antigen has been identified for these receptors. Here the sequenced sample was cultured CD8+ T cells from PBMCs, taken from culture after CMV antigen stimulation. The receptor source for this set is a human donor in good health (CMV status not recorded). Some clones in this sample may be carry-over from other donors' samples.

The CDR3 coding sequence is TGTGCCAGCAGCTCCAGGGCCCCCGAGCAGTACTTC. It is translated as CASSSRAPEQYF. The chain has TRBV7-6 and TRBJ2-7, with D maybe TRBD1 (5 bases). Per germline, CDR1 SGHVS and CDR2 FNYEAQ. This CDR3 has 12 residues. The V and J ends lost 4 bases and 6 bases respectively, with 10 bases between them.

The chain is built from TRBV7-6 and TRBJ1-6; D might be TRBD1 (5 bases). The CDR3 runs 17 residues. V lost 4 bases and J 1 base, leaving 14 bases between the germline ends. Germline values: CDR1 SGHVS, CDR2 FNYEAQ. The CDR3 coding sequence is TGTGCCAGCAGCTCACCAGGGAGCCTATCCTATAATTCACCCCTCCACTTT. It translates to CASSSPGSLSYNSPLHF.

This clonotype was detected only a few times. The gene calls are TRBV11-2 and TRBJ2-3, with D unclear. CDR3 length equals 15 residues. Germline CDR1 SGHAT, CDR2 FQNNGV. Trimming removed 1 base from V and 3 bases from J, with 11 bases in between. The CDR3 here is CASSLGGRWTDTQYF. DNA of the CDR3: TGTGCCAGCAGCTTAGGGGGAAGATGGACAGATACGCAGTATTTT.

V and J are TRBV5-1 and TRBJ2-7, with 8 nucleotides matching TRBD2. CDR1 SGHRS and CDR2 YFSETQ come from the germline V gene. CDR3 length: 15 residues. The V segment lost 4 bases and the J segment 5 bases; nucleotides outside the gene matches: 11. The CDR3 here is CASSQLAVADHEQYF. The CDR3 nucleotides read TGCGCCAGCAGCCAACTAGCGGTGGCGGACCACGAGCAGTACTTC.

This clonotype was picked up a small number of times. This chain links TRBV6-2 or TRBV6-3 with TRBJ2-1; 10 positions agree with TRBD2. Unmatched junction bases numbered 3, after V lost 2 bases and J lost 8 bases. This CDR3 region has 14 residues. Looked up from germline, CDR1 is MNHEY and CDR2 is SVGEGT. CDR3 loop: CASSYRAGGHEQFF. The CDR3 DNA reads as TGTGCCAGCAGTTACAGAGCGGGGGGGCATGAGCAGTTCTTC.